One sample yielded the 24 T cell receptor beta chains listed below, sequenced in a study of blood T cell repertoires in COVID-19. Clones were read by immunoSEQ multiplex PCR, and TCRdb kept only the in-frame ones, dropping some. The sample records over 45,000 clones, about 76% being singletons. The sequenced sample was peripheral blood. The receptors derive from a woman of 80 years or more with active or convalescent COVID-19.

The chain employs TRBV3-1 (or the pseudogene TRBV3-2) and TRBJ1-4, with 11 bases fitting TRBD1. CDR3 length: 15 amino acids. Germline V gives CDR1 LGHDT, CDR2 YNNKEL (reference sequence). The J segment lost 11 bases and the V segment lost 3 bases, leaving 8 bases of the junction unmatched. The CDR3 here is CASSQAGTGGRKLFF. The DNA for the CDR3 is TGTGCCAGCAGCCAGGCCGGGACAGGGGGACGGAAACTGTTTTTT.

This clone turned up a few times. The V call is TRBV28, the J call TRBJ1-4; 8 nucleotides line up with TRBD1. After removal of 5 bases from V and 7 bases from J, the junction contained 9 bases not matched to a gene. The CDR3 contains 15 residues. Germline V lookup: CDR1 MDHEN, CDR2 SYDVKM. CDR3 sequence: CASSGQGLYGEKLFF. The CDR3 nucleotides read TGTGCCAGCAGTGGACAGGGCTTATACGGTGAAAAACTGTTTTTT. Supplemented by reference TRBV28 and TRBJ1-4, the full variable domain reads DVKVTQSSRYLVKRTGEKVFLECVQDMDHENMFWYRQDPGLGLRLIYFSYDVKMKEKGDIPEGYSVSREKKERFSLILESASTNQTSMYLCASSGQGLYGEKLFFGSGTQLSVL.

The chain carries TRBV12-5 and TRBJ2-3, with D maybe TRBD2 (6 bases). The CDR3 totals 18 residues. Germline-derived CDR1 and CDR2 are LGHNT and FRNRAP. The V gene lost 3 bases and the J gene lost 0 bases, with 19 bases spanning the gap. Here the CDR3 reads CASGFIPDGSSSTDTQYF. DNA for the CDR3: TGTGCTAGTGGTTTCATCCCTGACGGGAGTTCTAGCACAGATACGCAGTATTTT.

The V gene is TRBV2, the J gene TRBJ2-3; 8 bases map to TRBD1. Unmatched junction bases numbered 10, after V lost 6 bases and J lost 5 bases. From germline, CDR1 is SNHLY and CDR2 FYNNEI. This CDR3 region has 15 residues. In nucleotides, the CDR3 is TGTGCCAGCAGCAACCAGGGGGCGATGGGAGATACGCAGTATTTT. It codes for CASSNQGAMGDTQYF.

V gene TRBV7-8 combines with J gene TRBJ2-7, with 7 nucleotides matching TRBD1. The CDR3 loop spans 17 amino acids. Germline V gives CDR1 SGHVS, CDR2 FQNEAQ. V dropped 3 bases and J dropped 0; count of bases not matched to a gene: 11. CDR3 in DNA: TGTGCCAGCAGCTTTAGACTACAGGGGTCTCCCTCCTACGAGCAGTACTTC. This sequence encodes CASSFRLQGSPSYEQYF.

The sample holds a few counts of this clone. This rearrangement joins TRBV2 to TRBJ1-1, with 8 bases matching TRBD1. V shed 3 bases and J 4 bases; nucleotides not matched to a gene: 4. Germline assignment: CDR1 SNHLY and CDR2 FYNNEI. The CDR3 is made up of 14 amino acids. The DNA of the CDR3 is TGTGCCAGCAGTGAGAGGACAGGGACCACTGAAGCTTTCTTT. This codes for CASSERTGTTEAFF.

The chain is built from TRBV12-3 or TRBV12-4 and TRBJ2-1, with D perhaps matching TRBD1 (6 bases). V was clipped by 5 bases and J by 6 bases, with 11 bases between them. This CDR3 spans 13 amino acids. The CDR3, as DNA: TGTGCCAGCAGTCAGGGGAATCCCAATGAGCAGTTCTTC. Protein sequence: CASSQGNPNEQFF.

The sample holds one count of this clone. The V and J genes are TRBV7-2 and TRBJ2-7; no clear D. V lost 6 bases to trimming and J lost 1 base, with 10 bases between them. This CDR3 contains 13 residues. The germline V gene encodes CDR1 SGHTA and CDR2 FQGNSA. This CDR3 reads CASRTPKSYEQYF. CDR3 coding DNA: TGTGCCAGCAGAACTCCTAAGTCCTACGAGCAGTACTTC.

The rearrangement links TRBV7-2 to TRBJ1-5; 8 bases are shared with TRBD1. The CDR3 spans 14 residues. The germline V gene has CDR1 SGHTA and CDR2 FQGNSA. V lost 5 bases, J lost 3 bases, and 3 bases stayed unmatched. CDR3 protein: CASSQGQVNQPQHF. The CDR3 DNA reads as TGTGCCAGCAGCCAGGGACAGGTCAATCAGCCCCAGCATTTT.

The chain has TRBV6-5 and TRBJ2-5; 8 bases are shared with TRBD1. Germline V gives CDR1 MNHEY, CDR2 SVGAGI. Trimming cost V 6 bases and J 4 bases; bases outside gene matches: 4. The CDR3 sequence is 13 residues long. In nucleotides, the CDR3 is TGTGCCAGCAGACAGGGGGGCGGAGAGACCCAGTACTTC. This translates into CASRQGGGETQYF.

The chain carries TRBV7-2 and TRBJ2-1; a weak D match, TRBD2 (5 bases). This CDR3 has 13 amino acids. Between the trimmed V and J ends, which lost 5 bases and 10 bases, there was a span of 15 bases. The germline CDR1 and CDR2 sequences are SGHTA and FQGNSA. The CDR3, as DNA: TGTGCCAGCAGCCCTATGCGGGTTCGGGAGCAGTTCTTC. It specifies CASSPMRVREQFF.

This clone was seen a few times. The chain combines TRBV19 with TRBJ2-7; TRBD1 matches at 8 bases. Germline loops: CDR1 LNHDA, CDR2 SQIVND (reference sequence). The CDR3 runs 16 residues. Trimming cost V 4 bases and J 5 bases; bases outside gene matches: 13. The CDR3 nucleotides read TGTGCCAGTAGTAAGGGGTGGACAGGGAGATTCGACGAGCAGTACTTC. Protein product: CASSKGWTGRFDEQYF.

The rearrangement joins TRBV5-8 to TRBJ2-2; the match to TRBD1 covers 9 bases. The V gene's germline CDR1 is SGHTS and CDR2 YDEGEE. Trimming cost V 1 base and J 2 bases; bases outside gene matches: 3. The length of the CDR3 is 16 residues. The CDR3 sequence is CASSLIQGANTGELFF. In nucleotides, the CDR3 is TGTGCCAGCAGCTTGATACAGGGGGCTAACACCGGGGAGCTGTTTTTT.

The chain recombines TRBV9 with TRBJ2-4; 11 bases map to TRBD2. V lost 3 bases, J lost 5 bases, and 7 bases stayed unmatched. This CDR3 spans 16 amino acids. The germline gives CDR1 SGDLS, CDR2 YYNGEE. The CDR3 spells CASSDPTSGVQNIQYF. CDR3 coding DNA: TGTGCCAGCAGCGACCCGACTAGCGGGGTCCAAAACATTCAGTACTTC.

The CDR3 nucleotides read TGCGCCAGCAGCATACGACAGGGAGCAACTAATGAAAAACTGTTTTTT. It encodes CASSIRQGATNEKLFF. The chain is built from TRBV4-1 and TRBJ1-4, with 7 bases that match TRBD1. Germline trimming cut 5 bases from V and 0 bases from J; bases unmatched to any gene: 6. CDR1 and CDR2 from the germline V gene are MGHRA and YSYEKL. CDR3 length: 16 residues.

This chain's CDR3 is CASSQDPQGLGYTF. In DNA form, the CDR3 reads TGCGCCAGCAGCCAAGATCCACAGGGCCTTGGCTACACCTTC. The chain uses TRBV4-3 and TRBJ1-2, with D perhaps TRBD1 (6 bases). Trimming cost V 0 bases and J 7 bases, with 12 bases left between them. Germline V gene lookup returns CDR1 LGHNA and CDR2 YSLEER. The CDR3 is made up of 14 amino acids.

This clone was observed a handful of times. The chain carries TRBV3-1 (or the pseudogene TRBV3-2) and TRBJ1-2, with D perhaps matching TRBD1 (6 bases). V dropped 0 bases and J dropped 0 bases, with 11 bases sitting between them. Germline CDR1 is LGHDT and CDR2 is YNNKEL (reference sequence). The CDR3 runs to 16 residues. DNA for the CDR3: TGTGCCAGCAGCCAAGAGCACAGGGTCACTAACTATGGCTACACCTTC. It is translated as CASSQEHRVTNYGYTF.

The chain links TRBV9 to TRBJ1-3; possibly TRBD1 for D (6 bases). The CDR3 is made up of 17 amino acids. V was shortened by 3 bases and J by 0 bases, with 16 bases between the two germline ends. CDR1 is SGDLS, CDR2 YYNGEE, per germline. The CDR3 DNA reads as TGTGCCAGCAGCGCCACCGGGACAATCAACTCTGGAAACACCATATATTTT. It specifies CASSATGTINSGNTIYF.

The chain carries TRBV7-3 and TRBJ2-5, with a tentative D call TRBD2 (6 bases). Trimming removed 2 bases from V and 1 base from J, with 11 bases in between. CDR1 and CDR2 (germline): SGHTA, FQGTGA. The CDR3 loop spans 15 amino acids. The CDR3 region is CASSLYGLPQETQYF. DNA of the CDR3: TGTGCCAGCAGCTTATATGGACTACCCCAAGAGACCCAGTACTTC.

The table lists this clone with a few counts. Written as DNA, the CDR3 is TGTGCCAGCAGGGCGGGGGCCTATACGCAGTATTTT. Its protein is CASRAGAYTQYF. The V gene is TRBV5-6, the J gene TRBJ2-3; D might be TRBD2 (7 bases). V gave up 5 bases and J gave up 7 bases, with 11 bases separating them. This CDR3 has 12 amino acids. Germline V gives CDR1 SGHDT, CDR2 YYEEEE. Full variable domain (remainder filled in from reference TRBV5-6 and TRBJ2-3): DAGVTQSPTHLIKTRGQQVTLRCSPKSGHDTVSWYQQALGQGPQFIFQYYEEEERQRGNFPDRFSGHQFPNYSSELNVNALLLGDSALYLCASRAGAYTQYFGPGTRLTVL.

The chain combines TRBV5-5 with TRBJ2-2; a weak D match, TRBD1 (6 bases). V lost 4 bases and J lost 1, with 26 bases in between. The germline gives CDR1 SGHKS, CDR2 YYEKEE (reference sequence). The CDR3 contains 20 residues. The CDR3 spells CASSPRWSGLGAGNTGELFF. The CDR3 DNA reads as TGTGCCAGCAGCCCACGATGGTCCGGTCTGGGGGCCGGGAACACCGGGGAGCTGTTTTTT.

The chain has TRBV15 and TRBJ1-6, with D possibly being TRBD1 (6 bases). Deletions cut 4 bases from V and 7 bases from J, with 11 bases between. Germline V gives CDR1 LNHNV, CDR2 YYDKDF (reference sequence). This CDR3 has 14 residues. The CDR3 coding sequence is TGTGCCACCAGCACATACAGGGAAAATTCACCCCTCCACTTT. As protein: CATSTYRENSPLHF.

The V gene is TRBV19, the J gene TRBJ2-5, with 10 bases matching TRBD1. Germline V gene sequence: CDR1 LNHDA, CDR2 SQIVND (reference sequence). With V trimmed by 4 bases and J by 5 bases, 4 bases remained unmatched. The CDR3 extends over 14 amino acids. The CDR3 here is CASSTTGGFETQYF. CDR3 nucleotides: TGTGCCAGTAGTACGACAGGGGGCTTTGAGACCCAGTACTTC.

The gene calls are TRBV2 and TRBJ2-1, with 7 bases identical to TRBD2. There are 14 residues in the CDR3. V lost 6 bases to trimming and J lost 7 bases; unmatched junction nucleotides: 9. Per the germline V gene, CDR1 is SNHLY and CDR2 is FYNNEI. The CDR3 is CASRGLGSGNEQFF. CDR3 DNA: TGTGCCAGCAGAGGACTAGGGAGTGGGAATGAGCAGTTCTTC.